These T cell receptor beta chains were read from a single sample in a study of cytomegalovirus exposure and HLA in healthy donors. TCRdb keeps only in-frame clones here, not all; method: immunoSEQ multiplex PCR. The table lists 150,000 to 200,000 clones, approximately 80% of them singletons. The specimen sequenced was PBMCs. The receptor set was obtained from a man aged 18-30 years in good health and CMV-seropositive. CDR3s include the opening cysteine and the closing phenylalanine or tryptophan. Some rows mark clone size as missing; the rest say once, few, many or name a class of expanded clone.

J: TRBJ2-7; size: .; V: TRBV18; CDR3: CASSPDGDRVFDEQYF
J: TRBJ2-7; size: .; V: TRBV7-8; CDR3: CASSPRTFYEQYF
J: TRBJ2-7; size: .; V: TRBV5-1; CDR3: CASSLFSGINYEQYF
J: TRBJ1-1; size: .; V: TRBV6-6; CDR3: CASSYSISENTEAFF
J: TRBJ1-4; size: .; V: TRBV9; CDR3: CASSMQGAGEKLFF
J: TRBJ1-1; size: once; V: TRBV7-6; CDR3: CASSLVEGKNTEAFF
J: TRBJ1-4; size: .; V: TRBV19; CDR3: CASKRGGYEKLFF
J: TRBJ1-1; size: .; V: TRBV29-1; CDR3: CSAWTDLNTEAFF
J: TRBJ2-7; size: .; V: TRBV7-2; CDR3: CASSLAGTTPEQYF
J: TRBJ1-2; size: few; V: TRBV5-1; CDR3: CASSLEGAGPLTDYGYTF
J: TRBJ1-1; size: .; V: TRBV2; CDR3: CASIVGLQGGVTAFF
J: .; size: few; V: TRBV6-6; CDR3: CASSPRTGHSYEQYF
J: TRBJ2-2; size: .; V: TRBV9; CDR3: CASSQGAGELFF
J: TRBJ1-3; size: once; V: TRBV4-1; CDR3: CASSQVTASSGNTIYF
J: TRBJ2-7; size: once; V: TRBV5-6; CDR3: CASSSWTASYEQYF
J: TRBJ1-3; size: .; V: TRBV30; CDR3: CAWNPKFPPGNTIYF
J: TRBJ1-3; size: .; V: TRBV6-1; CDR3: CASTVWAKNTIYF
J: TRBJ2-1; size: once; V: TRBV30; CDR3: CAWARDSVSYNEQFF
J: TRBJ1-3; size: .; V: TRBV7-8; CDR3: CASSLQGHGNTIYF
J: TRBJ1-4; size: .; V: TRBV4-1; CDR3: CASNPLGGRDEKLFF